The following is a TCR beta chain sequence with its context. Its antigen is unknown. Trimming cost V 5 bases and J 0 bases, with 20 bases left between them. The CDR3 sequence is 18 residues long. Germline assignment: CDR1 MNHEY and CDR2 SMNVEV (reference sequence). These data are taken from a study of cytomegalovirus exposure and HLA in healthy donors. 60 Vbeta and 13 Jbeta primers were used in PCR. Libraries were prepared by immunoSEQ multiplex PCR; TCRdb keeps only in-frame clonotypes and omits some of them. The table includes 200,000 to 250,000 clones, about 89% detected once. Overall study results and limits: Sequencing likely produced, as an artifact, a cluster of highly shared sequence variants. In a later analysis, HLA-associated beta chains showed higher expansion and lower generation probabilities than comparable chains. Data from an earlier analysis indicated that most TCR beta V segments were productive either about 87% or about 30% of the time.

J is TRBJ2-4 and V is TRBV27, with D possibly matching TRBD1 (6 bases). This clonotype was sampled from a woman aged 18-29 years in good health and CMV-seronegative. The specimen sequenced was PBMCs. The CDR3 here is CASSPNLGHIIAKNIQYF. In DNA form, the CDR3 reads TGTGCCAGCAGTCCAAATCTGGGACATATCATAGCCAAAAACATTCAGTACTTC.